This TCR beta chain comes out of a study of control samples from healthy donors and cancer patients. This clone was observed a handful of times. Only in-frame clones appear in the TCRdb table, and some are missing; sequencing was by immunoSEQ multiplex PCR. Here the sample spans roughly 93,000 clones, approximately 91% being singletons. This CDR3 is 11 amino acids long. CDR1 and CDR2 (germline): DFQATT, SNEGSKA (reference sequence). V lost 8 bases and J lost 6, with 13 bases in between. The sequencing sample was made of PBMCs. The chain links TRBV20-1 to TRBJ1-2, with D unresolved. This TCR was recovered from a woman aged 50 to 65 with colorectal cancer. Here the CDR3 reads CSTRGEDGYTF. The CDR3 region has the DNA TGCAGTACTCGGGGTGAGGATGGCTACACCTTC.